The 21 T cell receptor beta chains below come from one sample, sequenced in a study of quantifying T cell responses using KT2 cells (dated by TCRdb to about 2017). Some background on the complete study: RNA was DNase-treated and reverse transcribed with TCR alpha and beta constant-region primers, mostly using SuperScript III.

Preparation of the library involved UMI-ligation and nested PCR. The instrument was an Illumina MiSeq. Using T4 RNA ligase 1, a single-stranded oligonucleotide bearing the Illumina SP2 sequence plus a UMI was ligated onto the 3' end of the cDNA. PCR1 was run for approximately 4 cycles (98 degrees C for 15 s, 69 degrees C for 30 s, 72 degrees C for 40 s), and an equimolar mix of RC1.1 and RC1.2, covering TRBC1 and TRBC2, was used as the beta primer. The raw public reads went through TCRdb reprocessing: fastp at Q25, MiXCR clone calling, in-frame beta chains kept. Entries are consolidated by CDR3 protein sequence, retaining the most common genes and DNA. The sample has tens of thousands of distinct CDR3 sequences on record, more than 7% of them singletons. Clones ranked in the top ten supply about 15% of the sample. The sequenced material came from PBMCs spiked with cells of the T cell clone KT2. These receptors were taken from a human donor.

In its sample, this clonotype was seen a few times. The V and J genes are TRBV6-6 and TRBJ2-5; the D gene is possibly TRBD1 (5 bases). Trimming shortened V by 0 bases and J by 5 bases, and 10 bases separated the two germline ends. Germline V CDR1 and CDR2: MNHNY, SVGAGI (reference sequence). The CDR3 is 14 residues long. This chain's CDR3 is CASSYSVQGETQYF. The CDR3 region has the DNA TGTGCCAGCAGTTACTCGGTGCAGGGCGAGACCCAGTACTTC.

Remarks on this clonotype: The germline gene is not matched at one end of the junction; a read error may be the cause. CDR3 DNA sequence: TGTGCCAACAGCTTAGATGGAAGGGAGGATGAGCAGTTCTTC. Translation gives CANSLDGREDEQFF. The rearrangement links TRBV11-2 to TRBJ2-1, with D tentatively TRBD2 (6 bases). CDR1 and CDR2 from the germline V gene are SGHAT and FQNNGV. The CDR3 totals 14 residues.

This clonotype was seen repeatedly, ten times or more. CDR3 nucleotide sequence: TGTGCCAGCAGCCACGGGCTAGCGGGGGTGCACGGCACAGATACGCAGTATTTT. Its protein is CASSHGLAGVHGTDTQYF. The chain joins TRBV7-6 to TRBJ2-3, with 10 bases matching TRBD2. This CDR3 contains 18 residues. From germline, CDR1 is SGHVS and CDR2 FNYEAQ. The junction had 12 bases not matched to a gene; V was cut back by 5 bases and J by 1 base.

The J gene is TRBJ2-3, the V gene TRBV30; 8 nucleotides align to TRBD2. Germline loops: CDR1 GTSNPN, CDR2 SVGIG (reference sequence). Losses at the gene ends were 4 bases for V and 4 bases for J; bases not matched to a gene: 4. CDR3 length equals 13 residues. As DNA, the CDR3 is TGTGCCTGGACGCGGCGGGGGGCAGATACGCAGTATTTT. Translated: CAWTRRGADTQYF.

This clonotype was detected many times. The chain combines TRBV6-5 with TRBJ2-3, with 9 positions matching TRBD2. Trimming at V came to 6 bases and at J to 0 bases, leaving 4 bases not matched to a gene. Germline V gene lookup returns CDR1 MNHEY and CDR2 SVGAGI. CDR3 length equals 15 residues. In nucleotides, the CDR3 is TGTGCCAGCAGCCGTGGGACTAGCAGCACAGATACGCAGTATTTT. It specifies CASSRGTSSTDTQYF.

This clonotype was counted ten times or more. V usage is TRBV3-1 and J usage is TRBJ1-5; tentatively, D is TRBD1 (6 bases). The CDR3 loop spans 18 amino acids. CDR1 LGHDT and CDR2 YNNKEL come from the germline V gene (reference sequence). Trimming stripped 1 base from V and 3 bases from J, with 19 bases between. The CDR3 here is CASSQGVQGQTTNQPQHF. DNA for the CDR3: TGTGCCAGCAGCCAAGGAGTACAAGGACAGACCACCAATCAGCCCCAGCATTTT.

This clonotype has at least ten counts. The CDR3 spells CASSFLTGSSYEQYF. The CDR3 coding sequence is TGTGCCAGCAGCTTCCTGACAGGGAGCTCCTACGAGCAGTACTTC. The rearrangement joins TRBV7-9 to TRBJ2-7; 7 bases map to TRBD1. Germline V lookup: CDR1 SEHNR, CDR2 FQNEAQ (reference sequence). The CDR3 runs to 15 residues. With V trimmed by 3 bases and J by 0 bases, 5 bases remained unmatched.

Only a few counts were recorded for this clonotype. V and J are TRBV2 and TRBJ2-1; tentatively, D is TRBD2 (6 bases). This CDR3 contains 14 residues. Deletions cut 10 bases from V and 2 bases from J, with 15 bases between. The germline V gene has CDR1 SNHLY and CDR2 FYNNEI. The chain's CDR3 is CATSVGGTYNEQFF. CDR3 coding DNA: TGTGCCACCTCCGTGGGGGGTACCTACAATGAGCAGTTCTTC.

The CDR3 is CASSDGRGNEQFF. As DNA, the CDR3 is TGTGCCAGCAGCGACGGGCGGGGGAATGAGCAGTTCTTC. The V and J genes are TRBV27 and TRBJ2-1; 7 nucleotides match TRBD2. This CDR3 region has 13 residues. Per the germline V gene, CDR1 is MNHEY and CDR2 is SMNVEV (reference sequence). V lost 6 bases, J lost 7 bases, and 6 bases stayed unmatched.

The chain couples TRBV28 to TRBJ2-7, with 9 bases matching TRBD1. Germline V gives CDR1 MDHEN, CDR2 SYDVKM. V shed 6 bases and J 4 bases; nucleotides not matched to a gene: 13. The CDR3 spans 16 residues. CDR3 sequence reads: CASSLLPGTGLYEQYF. The CDR3 region has the DNA TGTGCCAGCAGCCTCTTGCCCGGGACAGGGTTGTACGAGCAGTACTTC.

The chain uses TRBV11-2 and TRBJ2-6, with 10 bases fitting TRBD2. Trimming cost V 6 bases and J 4 bases; bases outside gene matches: 9. CDR1 is SGHAT, CDR2 FQNNGV, per germline. This CDR3 spans 17 amino acids. CDR3 sequence reads: CASSLSGRGSGANVLTF. In DNA form, the CDR3 reads TGTGCCAGCAGTCTGAGCGGGAGGGGATCCGGGGCCAACGTCCTGACTTTC. The full variable domain, with the rest looked up from reference TRBV11-2 and TRBJ2-6, is EAGVAQSPRYKIIEKRQSVAFWCNPISGHATLYWYQQILGQGPKLLIQFQNNGVVDDSQLPKDRFSAERLKGVDSTLKIQPAKLEDSAVYLCASSLSGRGSGANVLTFGAGSRLTVL.

In this sample, this clonotype turned up many times. The chain joins TRBV7-9 to TRBJ2-4; 10 nucleotides agree with TRBD1. The germline V gene has CDR1 SEHNR and CDR2 FQNEAQ (reference sequence). V lost 10 bases and J lost 2; bases outside the gene matches: 17. CDR3 length: 18 residues. The CDR3 loop is CAIDSGTGVWITKNIQYF. CDR3 bases: TGTGCCATCGACTCCGGGACAGGGGTTTGGATCACCAAAAACATTCAGTACTTC.

This clonotype was detected ten times or more. The chain couples TRBV12-3 or TRBV12-4 to TRBJ2-1; 8 positions match TRBD2. This CDR3 has 13 amino acids. After removal of 11 bases from V and 6 bases from J, the junction contained 9 bases not matched to a gene. The CDR3 reads CAGRAGVSNEQFF. CDR3 bases: TGTGCCGGAAGAGCGGGAGTGAGCAATGAGCAGTTCTTC.

This clonotype was observed at least ten times. The chain uses TRBV6-5 and TRBJ1-4; weak D call: TRBD1 (6 bases). CDR1 is MNHEY, CDR2 SVGAGI, per germline. Trimming left V 2 bases short and J 8 bases short, with 9 bases between. This CDR3 has 13 amino acids. This chain's CDR3 is CASSYRGREKLFF. CDR3 nucleotide sequence: TGTGCCAGCAGTTACAGGGGGAGGGAAAAACTGTTTTTT.

The chain recombines TRBV18 with TRBJ2-3; unclear D gene. The CDR3 totals 18 residues. Trimming cost V 5 bases and J 2 bases, with 23 bases left between them. The germline gives CDR1 KGHSH, CDR2 LQKENI. CDR3 in amino acids: CASSMQRGSGPDTDTQYF. The CDR3 coding sequence is TGTGCCAGCTCAATGCAGAGAGGATCAGGCCCAGACACAGATACGCAGTATTTT.

This clonotype was counted many times. The rearrangement links TRBV7-6 to TRBJ2-5, with a tentative D call TRBD2 (6 bases). Germline values: CDR1 SGHVS, CDR2 FNYEAQ. The V end lost 5 bases, the J end lost 5 bases, and 12 bases lay between the germline ends. This CDR3 is 13 amino acids long. The CDR3 spells CASSQPRGETQYF. The CDR3 DNA follows: TGTGCCAGCAGCCAACCCCGGGGGGAGACCCAGTACTTC.

The rearrangement joins TRBV11-2 to TRBJ2-3; a possible D gene is TRBD2 (5 bases). V was clipped by 3 bases and J by 5 bases, with 12 bases between them. Germline loops: CDR1 SGHAT, CDR2 FQNNGV. This CDR3 is built from 14 residues. The CDR3 DNA follows: TGTGCCAGCAGCTTCGCGGGTTTAAGAGATACGCAGTATTTT. Translation: CASSFAGLRDTQYF.

The chain is built from TRBV28 and TRBJ1-6, with TRBD1 as a possible D gene (5 bases). The CDR3 contains 14 residues. Trimming took off 5 bases at V and 5 bases at J, with 10 bases between the two ends. Germline values: CDR1 MDHEN, CDR2 SYDVKM. CDR3 amino acids: CASSGDGNNSPLHF. The DNA for the CDR3 is TGTGCCAGCAGTGGGGACGGCAATAATTCACCCCTCCACTTT.

As to this clonotype: A read error may be the cause here, since a much bigger clone is one base away. The rearrangement links TRBV7-3 to TRBJ2-3, with TRBD1 matching over 12 bases. CDR1 is SGHTA, CDR2 FQGTGA, per germline. This CDR3 contains 16 residues. Trimming cost V 0 bases and J 6 bases; bases outside gene matches: 4. The CDR3 is CASSLTGTGGPDTQYF. The CDR3 DNA reads as TGTGCCAGCAGCTTAACGGGGACAGGGGGCCCCGATACGCAGTATTTT.

The rearrangement joins TRBV5-1 to TRBJ2-2, with 8 bases fitting TRBD2. Germline V lookup: CDR1 SGHRS, CDR2 YFSETQ. The CDR3 is 17 amino acids. The trim removed 1 base at V and 0 bases at J, leaving 5 bases unmatched. In DNA, the CDR3 is TGCGCCAGCAGCTTGCGGCGGGAGGCAACGAACACCGGGGAGCTGTTTTTT. It codes for CASSLRREATNTGELFF.

In its sample, this clonotype was seen a few times. The chain uses TRBV10-3 and TRBJ2-3; the match to TRBD2 covers 13 bases. The CDR3 covers 18 residues. Germline CDR1 is ENHRY and CDR2 is SYGVKD. The trim removed 6 bases at V and 1 base at J, leaving 10 bases unmatched. In DNA, the CDR3 is TGTGCCATCAGACTAGCGGGGGGGCCTTACATGGGCACAGATACGCAGTATTTT. Translating it yields CAIRLAGGPYMGTDTQYF.